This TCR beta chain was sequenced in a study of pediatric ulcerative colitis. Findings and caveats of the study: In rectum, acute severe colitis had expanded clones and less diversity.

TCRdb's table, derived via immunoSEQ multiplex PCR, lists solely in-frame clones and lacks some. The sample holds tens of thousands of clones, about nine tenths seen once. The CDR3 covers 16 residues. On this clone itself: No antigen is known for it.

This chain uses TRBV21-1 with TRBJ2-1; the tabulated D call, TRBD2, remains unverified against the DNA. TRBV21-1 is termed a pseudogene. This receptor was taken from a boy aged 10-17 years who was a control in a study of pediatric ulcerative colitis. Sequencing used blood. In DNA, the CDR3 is TGTGCCAGCAGCAAAGAGGGGACTAGCTACTACAATGAGCAGTTCTTC. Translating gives CASSKEGTSYYNEQFF.